This T cell receptor beta chain was found in a study of cytomegalovirus exposure and HLA in healthy donors. Findings and limits, study-wide: Sequencing depth roughly uniform across donors was assumed in presence/absence analyses. HLA restriction was apparent for most CMV-associated TCR beta chains in a later analysis. Many donors shared some public TCRs, even though most TCR sequences were rare. A previous analysis found most TCR beta V segments productive roughly 90% or roughly 30% of the time.

PCR was performed using 60 Vbeta and 13 Jbeta primers. Libraries were prepared by immunoSEQ multiplex PCR; TCRdb keeps only in-frame clonotypes and omits some of them. The sample includes roughly 180,000 clones, roughly 79% of them seen just once. Germline assignment: CDR1 LNHDA and CDR2 SQIVND (reference sequence). This CDR3 contains 16 residues. The junction had 12 bases not matched to a gene; V was cut back by 4 bases and J by 5 bases. The table lists this clone with a few counts. Its antigen is not known. Sequencing was done on a sample of PBMCs. This receptor was identified in a man younger than 45 in good health and CMV-seronegative. The J gene is TRBJ2-7, the V gene TRBV19; 9 bases align to TRBD1. The CDR3 sequence is CASSTRATGGRNEQYF. Written as DNA, the CDR3 is TGTGCCAGTAGTACCCGGGCGACAGGGGGAAGAAACGAGCAGTACTTC.